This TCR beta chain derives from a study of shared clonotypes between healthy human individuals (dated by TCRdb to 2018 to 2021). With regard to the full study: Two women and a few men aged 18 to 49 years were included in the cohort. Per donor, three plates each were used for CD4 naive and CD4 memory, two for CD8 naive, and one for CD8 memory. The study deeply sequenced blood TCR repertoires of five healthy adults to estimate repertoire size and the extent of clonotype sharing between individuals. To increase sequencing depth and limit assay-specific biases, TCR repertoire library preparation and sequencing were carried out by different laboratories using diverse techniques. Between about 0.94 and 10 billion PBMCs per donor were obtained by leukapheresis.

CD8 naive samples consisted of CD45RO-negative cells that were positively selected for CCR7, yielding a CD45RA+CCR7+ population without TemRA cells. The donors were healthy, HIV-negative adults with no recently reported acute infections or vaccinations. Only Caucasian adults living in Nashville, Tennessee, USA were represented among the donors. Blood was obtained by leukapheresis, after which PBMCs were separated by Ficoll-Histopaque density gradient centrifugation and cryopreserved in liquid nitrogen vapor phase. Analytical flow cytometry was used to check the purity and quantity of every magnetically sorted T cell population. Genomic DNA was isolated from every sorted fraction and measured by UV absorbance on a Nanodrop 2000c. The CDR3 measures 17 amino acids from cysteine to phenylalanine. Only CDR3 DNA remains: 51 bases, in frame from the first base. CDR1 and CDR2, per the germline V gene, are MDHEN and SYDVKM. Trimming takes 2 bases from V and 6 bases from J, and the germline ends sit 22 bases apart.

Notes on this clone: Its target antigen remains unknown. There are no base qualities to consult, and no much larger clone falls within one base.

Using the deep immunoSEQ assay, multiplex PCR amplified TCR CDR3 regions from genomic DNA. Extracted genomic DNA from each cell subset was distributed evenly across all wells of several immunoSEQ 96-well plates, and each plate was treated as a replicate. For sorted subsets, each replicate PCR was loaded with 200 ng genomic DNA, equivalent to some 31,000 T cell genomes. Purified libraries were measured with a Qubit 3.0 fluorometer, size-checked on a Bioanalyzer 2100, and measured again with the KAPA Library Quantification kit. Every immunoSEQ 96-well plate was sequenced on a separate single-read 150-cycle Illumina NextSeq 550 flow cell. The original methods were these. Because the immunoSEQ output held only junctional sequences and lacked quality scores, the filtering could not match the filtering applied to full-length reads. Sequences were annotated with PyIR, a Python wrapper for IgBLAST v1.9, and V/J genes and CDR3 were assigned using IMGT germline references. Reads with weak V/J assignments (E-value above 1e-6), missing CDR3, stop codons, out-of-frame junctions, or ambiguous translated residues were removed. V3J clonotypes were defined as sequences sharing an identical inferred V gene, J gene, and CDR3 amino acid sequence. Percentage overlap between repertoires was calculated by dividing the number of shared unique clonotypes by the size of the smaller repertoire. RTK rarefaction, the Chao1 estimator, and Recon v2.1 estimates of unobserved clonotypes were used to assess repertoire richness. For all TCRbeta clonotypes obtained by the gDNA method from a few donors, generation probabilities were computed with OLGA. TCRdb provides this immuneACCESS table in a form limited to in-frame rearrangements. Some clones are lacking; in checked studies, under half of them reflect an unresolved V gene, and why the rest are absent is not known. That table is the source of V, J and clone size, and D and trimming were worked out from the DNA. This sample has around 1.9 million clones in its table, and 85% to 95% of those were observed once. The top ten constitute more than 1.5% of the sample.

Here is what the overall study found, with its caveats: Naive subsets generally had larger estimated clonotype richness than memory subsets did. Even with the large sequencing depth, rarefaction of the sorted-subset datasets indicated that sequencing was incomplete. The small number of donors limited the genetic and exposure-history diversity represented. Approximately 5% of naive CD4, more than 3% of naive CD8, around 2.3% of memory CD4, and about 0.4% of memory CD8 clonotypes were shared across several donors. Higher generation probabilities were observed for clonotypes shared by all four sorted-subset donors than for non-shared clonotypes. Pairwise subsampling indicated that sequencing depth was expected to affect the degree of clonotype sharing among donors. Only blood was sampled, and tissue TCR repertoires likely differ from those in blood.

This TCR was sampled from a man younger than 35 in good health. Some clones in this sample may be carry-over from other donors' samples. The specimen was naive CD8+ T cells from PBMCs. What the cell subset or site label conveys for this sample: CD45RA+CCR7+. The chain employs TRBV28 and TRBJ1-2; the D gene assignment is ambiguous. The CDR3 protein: CASSLRGTYRREDGYTF. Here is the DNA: TGTGCCAGCAGTTTACGGGGAACCTATCGGCGGGAGGATGGCTACACCTTC.